This TCR beta chain was sequenced for a study of blood T cell repertoires in COVID-19. As for the study in general: The United States, Italy and Spain provided the acute and convalescent COVID-19 samples.

The V and J ends lost 0 bases and 1 base respectively, with 5 bases between them. This CDR3 is 14 amino acids long. Germline values: CDR1 SGHNT, CDR2 YENEEA. TCRdb's table, derived via immunoSEQ multiplex PCR, lists solely in-frame clones and lacks some. The sample records under 300,000 clones, about four fifths being singletons. Sequencing input: peripheral blood. The receptor's source is a woman between 18 and 30 years old with acute or convalescent COVID-19. The chain carries TRBV11-3 and TRBJ2-3; D call uncertain. CDR3 coding DNA: TGTGCCAGCAGCTTAGATCTCGGCACAGATACGCAGTATTTT. As protein: CASSLDLGTDTQYF.